This TCR beta chain was captured in a study of PD-1 blockade in classical Hodgkin lymphoma. Looking at the study overall: Nivolumab dosing for patients was 3 mg/kg, administered intravenously every 2 weeks. General study points: Relapsed/refractory patients reportedly had the lowest baseline TCR diversity, below newly diagnosed patients, who were below healthy donors. Researchers reported that CD4+ TCR diversity, though not CD8+, rose significantly by C4D1.

With V trimmed by 2 bases and J by 0 bases, 7 bases remained unmatched. The CDR3 is made up of 17 amino acids. The germline V gene has CDR1 MNHNS and CDR2 SASEGT. TCRdb's table, derived via immunoSEQ multiplex PCR, lists solely in-frame clones and lacks some. The table includes some 33,000 clones, about four fifths detected once. Time point given: cycle 4 day 1 (C4D1), after more than five weeks of nivolumab. Each patient relapsed following autologous stem cell transplantation, and prior brentuximab vedotin exposure differed. This clone was recorded only once. The target antigen is unknown. This clonotype was obtained from a human donor with classical Hodgkin lymphoma. This sample comprised peripheral blood mononuclear cells (PBMCs), obtained before the fourth cycle of nivolumab. This chain connects TRBV6-1 to TRBJ1-5, with 7 bases identical to TRBD1. The chain's CDR3 is CASSELLGGYSNQPQHF. The DNA of the CDR3 is TGTGCCAGCAGTGAACTCTTAGGGGGCTATAGCAATCAGCCCCAGCATTTT.